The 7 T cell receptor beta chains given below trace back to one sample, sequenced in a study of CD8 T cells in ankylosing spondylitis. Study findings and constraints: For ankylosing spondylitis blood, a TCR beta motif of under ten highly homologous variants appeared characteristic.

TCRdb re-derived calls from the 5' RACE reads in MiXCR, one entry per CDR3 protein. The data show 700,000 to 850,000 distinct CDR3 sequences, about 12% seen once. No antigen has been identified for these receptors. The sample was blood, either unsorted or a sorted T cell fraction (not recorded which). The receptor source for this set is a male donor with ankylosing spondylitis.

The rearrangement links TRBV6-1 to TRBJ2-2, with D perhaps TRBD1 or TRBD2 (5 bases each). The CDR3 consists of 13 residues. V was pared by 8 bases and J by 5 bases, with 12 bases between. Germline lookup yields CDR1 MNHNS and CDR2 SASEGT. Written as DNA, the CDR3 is TGTGCCAGCCAGGGACGGTTGACCGGGGAGCTGTTTTTT. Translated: CASQGRLTGELFF.

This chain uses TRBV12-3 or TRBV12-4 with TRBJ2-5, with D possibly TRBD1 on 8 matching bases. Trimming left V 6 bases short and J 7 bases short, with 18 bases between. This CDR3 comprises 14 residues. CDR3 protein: CASRGQGGPGTQYF. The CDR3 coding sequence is TGTGCCAGCAGAGGACAGGGAGGGCCTGGGACCCAGTACTTC.

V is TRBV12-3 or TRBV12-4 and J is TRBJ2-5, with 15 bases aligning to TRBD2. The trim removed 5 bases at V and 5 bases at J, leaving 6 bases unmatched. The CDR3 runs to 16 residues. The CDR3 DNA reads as TGTGCCAGCAGTCGGACTAGCGGGAGGGCCGGGGAGACCCAGTACTTC. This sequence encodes CASSRTSGRAGETQYF.

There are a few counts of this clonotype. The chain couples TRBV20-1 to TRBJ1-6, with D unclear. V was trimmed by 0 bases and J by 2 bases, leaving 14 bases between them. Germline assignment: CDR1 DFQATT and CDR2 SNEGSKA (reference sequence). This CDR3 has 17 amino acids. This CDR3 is CSARDAVRGPYNSPLHF. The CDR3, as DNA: TGCAGTGCTAGAGATGCAGTTCGAGGTCCCTATAATTCACCCCTCCACTTT.

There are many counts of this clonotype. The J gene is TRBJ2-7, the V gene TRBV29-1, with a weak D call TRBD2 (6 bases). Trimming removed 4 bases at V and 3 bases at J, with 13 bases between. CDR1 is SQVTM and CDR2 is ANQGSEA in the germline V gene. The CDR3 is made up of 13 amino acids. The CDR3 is CSVAAGTGYEQYF. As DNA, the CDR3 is TGCAGCGTTGCTGCGGGGACGGGCTACGAGCAGTACTTC.

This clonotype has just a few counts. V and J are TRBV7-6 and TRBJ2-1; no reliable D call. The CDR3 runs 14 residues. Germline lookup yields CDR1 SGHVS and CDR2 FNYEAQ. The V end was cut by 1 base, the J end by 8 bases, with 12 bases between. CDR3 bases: TGTGCCAGCAGCTTAGGGTCCCTAGGTGATGAGCAGTTCTTC. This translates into CASSLGSLGDEQFF.

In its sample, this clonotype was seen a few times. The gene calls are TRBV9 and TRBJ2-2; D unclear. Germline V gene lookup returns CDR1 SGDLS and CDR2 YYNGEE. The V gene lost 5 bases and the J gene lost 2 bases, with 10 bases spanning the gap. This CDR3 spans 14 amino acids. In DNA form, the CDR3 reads TGTGCCAGCAGTCCGGCGCCCAACACCGGGGAGCTGTTTTTT. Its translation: CASSPAPNTGELFF.